This T cell receptor beta chain emerged from a study of OX40 agonist ivuxolimab in advanced cancers. Describing the broader study: Ivuxolimab was a fully human IgG2 agonistic monoclonal antibody targeting the costimulatory receptor OX40 (CD134). Intravenous ivuxolimab was administered to patients every 2 weeks at six dose levels: 0.01, 0.1, 0.3, 1.5, 3 and 10 mg/kg. Of the approximately 54 dose-escalation patients, hepatocellular carcinoma was present in roughly 19, melanoma in around 15, renal cell carcinoma in 9 and head and neck cancer in 9. The dose-escalation cohort was almost 85% male with a mean age of about 58 years, ranging from 23 to 79. Patients were allowed to have had prior anti-PD-1, anti-PD-L1 or anti-CTLA-4 therapy, and more than 30% of the dose-escalation patients had previously received checkpoint inhibitors. Partial responses were achieved by three dose-escalation patients, of whom one had hepatocellular carcinoma and two had cutaneous melanoma. The point of sequencing TCRbeta in the periphery was to test whether ivuxolimab changed TCR sequence diversity and drove clonal T-cell expansion. The paper describes the monotherapy dose-escalation part (N of about 50 patients) of the phase I trial of ivuxolimab.

What the study reported, not specific to this receptor: On average, CD8+ T cells showed more expanded clones than CD4+ T cells after ivuxolimab. Low levels of normalized T-cell clonal expansion were also seen in some nonresponding patients. Partial responders in the 0.1-3.0 mg/kg groups had among the lowest normalized peripheral clonal expansion, especially among CD8+ T cells. Which antigens the clonally expanded peripheral T cells were specific for was not determined. At doses of 0.1 to 3.0 mg/kg, clonal expansion of both CD4+ and CD8+ blood T cells was observed from baseline to week 6.

With regard to this clone: No antigen is known for it. No much larger clone exists at a distance of one base, and base qualities are not known.

For sequencing of the TCRbeta CDR3 region, genomic DNA was extracted from the sorted cells. TCRbeta CDR3 regions were sequenced using the immunoSEQ Assay. The table comes from immuneACCESS by way of TCRdb, which keeps in-frame sequences with V and J called. Part of the clones is missing from these tables; in studies checked, under half for an unresolved V gene and the rest for unknown reasons. The sample table shows approximately 60,000 clones, and approximately 80% are seen once. Jointly, the top ten make up approximately 6% of the sample. The CDR3 contains 15 residues, cysteine and phenylalanine counted. Just CDR3 DNA is preserved here, 45 bases in frame from base 1. V was cut back by 0 bases and J by 0 bases, leaving a gap of 8 bases between them. Patients with autoimmune disease history or receiving systemic immunosuppression were excluded from the trial. Peripheral blood for TCR sequencing was drawn from every dose cohort at baseline, at cycle 4 day 1 and at cycle 7 day 1. Samples were obtained from an open-label, multicenter, first-in-human phase I dose-escalation trial of ivuxolimab. Adults with locally advanced or metastatic melanoma, renal cell carcinoma, hepatocellular carcinoma or head and neck squamous cell carcinoma were enrolled in the trial. Before TCR sequencing, CD4+ T cells and CD8+ T cells were sorted from peripheral blood as separate populations.

Sequencing was performed on CD4+ or CD8+ T cells sorted from blood, taken in a trial of the OX40 agonist ivuxolimab. This sequence originates from an adult with an advanced solid tumor such as melanoma, head and neck, liver or kidney cancer. The chain is made from TRBV23-1 and TRBJ1-1, with TRBD1 tentatively as D gene (5 bases match). TRBV23-1 is an ORF; its function is uncertain. The DNA reads TGCGCCAGCAGTCAATCGGGGGTGATGAACACTGAAGCTTTCTTT. It encodes CASSQSGVMNTEAFF.